Included here is one T cell receptor beta chain sequence, with context. Looked up from germline, CDR1 is SNHLY and CDR2 is FYNNEI. With 8 bases removed from V and 7 bases from J, the gap between germline ends came to 14 bases. CDR3 length: 13 amino acids. The data derive from a study of blood T cells in healthy people across ages. Primed by a sample-barcoded 5' primer and a J-beta primer mix, a second PCR proceeded for 7 to 11 cycles. TCRdb redid the calling of the 5' RACE reads with MiXCR, one entry per CDR3 protein. The data show roughly 800,000 distinct CDR3 sequences, 50% to 65% seen once. The TCR originated in an older man in good health. The sample comprised blood. J is TRBJ1-4 and V is TRBV2; D may be TRBD1 (6 bases). The CDR3 reads CASAGARGEKLFF. Written as DNA, the CDR3 is TGTGCCAGCGCAGGGGCGCGAGGTGAAAAACTGTTTTTT. The full variable domain, its missing parts supplied by reference TRBV2 and TRBJ1-4, is EPEVTQTPSHQVTQMGQEVILRCVPISNHLYFYWYRQILGQKVEFLVSFYNNEISEKSEIFDDQFSVERPDGSNFTLKIRSTKLEDSAMYFCASAGARGEKLFFGSGTQLSVL.